This passage covers 8 T cell receptor beta chains from one sample sequenced in a study of blood T cell repertoires in COVID-19. Only in-frame clones appear in the TCRdb table, and some are missing; sequencing was by immunoSEQ multiplex PCR. The sample carries approximately 240,000 clones, approximately 80% recorded once. Sequences were obtained from peripheral blood. The receptor source for this set is a woman older than 75 with active or convalescent COVID-19.

The chain has TRBV18 and TRBJ2-7, with TRBD1 matching 9 bases. CDR3 length: 16 amino acids. The V segment lost 1 base and the J segment 4 bases; nucleotides outside the gene matches: 8. Per the germline V gene, CDR1 is KGHSH and CDR2 is LQKENI. As DNA, the CDR3 is TGTGCCAGCTCACCACTGGCACAGGGGGCGGTGTACGAGCAGTACTTC. This translates into CASSPLAQGAVYEQYF.

This chain links TRBV18 with TRBJ2-1; 7 nucleotides agree with TRBD2. The ends lost 2 bases at V and 3 bases at J; junction bases unmatched: 7. Germline CDR1 reads KGHSH; CDR2 reads LQKENI. The CDR3 length is 16 residues. The CDR3 protein is CASSPGGGSYYNEQFF. The CDR3 nucleotides read TGTGCCAGCTCACCAGGAGGCGGGAGCTACTACAATGAGCAGTTCTTC.

The gene calls are TRBV5-1 and TRBJ2-7; TRBD1 aligns across 8 bases. Germline V CDR1 and CDR2: SGHRS, YFSETQ. V dropped 4 bases and J dropped 2; count of bases not matched to a gene: 5. This CDR3 comprises 14 residues. CDR3 nucleotides: TGCGCCAGCAGCCCGGGACAGGCTGCCTACGAGCAGTACTTC. Protein product: CASSPGQAAYEQYF.

In this sample, this clone turned up a few times. V usage is TRBV15 and J usage is TRBJ1-4; D remains ambiguous. The CDR3 has 15 amino acids. Trimming took off 1 base at V and 6 bases at J, with 12 bases between the two ends. CDR1 is LNHNV, CDR2 YYDKDF, per germline (reference sequence). In DNA, the CDR3 is TGTGCCACCAGCAGAGTGGGCCTCACCGATGAAAAACTGTTTTTT. Translation: CATSRVGLTDEKLFF.

This sequence joins TRBV12-3 or TRBV12-4 and TRBJ1-2; 8 positions agree with TRBD1. The CDR3 has 12 residues. V lost 3 bases, J lost 7 bases, and 1 base stayed unmatched. CDR3 nucleotide sequence: TGTGCCAGCAGTTTGGACAGGGCTGGCTACACCTTC. Protein sequence: CASSLDRAGYTF.

This chain uses TRBV28 with TRBJ1-2, with D unresolved. V lost 1 base and J lost 3, with 3 bases in between. This CDR3 spans 12 amino acids. The germline gives CDR1 MDHEN, CDR2 SYDVKM. The chain's CDR3 is CASSLSDYGYTF. Here the CDR3 DNA reads TGTGCCAGCAGTTTATCAGACTATGGCTACACCTTC.

This rearrangement joins TRBV10-3 to TRBJ2-1, with 9 nucleotides matching TRBD2. J gave up 7 bases and V 9 bases, and 16 bases lay outside the gene matches. This CDR3 contains 16 residues. Germline V gene data show CDR1 as ENHRY and CDR2 as SYGVKD. The CDR3 region is CAIKDGERGDGNEQFF. The DNA for the CDR3 is TGTGCCATAAAGGATGGCGAGCGGGGGGATGGGAATGAGCAGTTCTTC.

The chain recombines TRBV4-1 with TRBJ2-7; D is perhaps TRBD1 (6 bases). Trimming took off 1 base at V and 4 bases at J, with 8 bases between the two ends. The germline CDR1 and CDR2 sequences are MGHRA and YSYEKL. This CDR3 comprises 13 residues. The CDR3 sequence: CASSQVQGYEQYF. DNA of the CDR3: TGCGCCAGCAGCCAAGTACAGGGATACGAGCAGTACTTC.